Following are 22 T cell receptor beta chains from one sample sequenced in a study of shared clonotypes between healthy human individuals. Sequencing was performed with immunoSEQ multiplex PCR; in TCRdb, only in-frame clones are kept and a portion is missing. Of about 2.4 million clones listed, 80% to 95% are singletons. Sequences were obtained from naive CD4+ T cells from PBMCs. This sample's subset: CD45RA+ positively selected. The receptor set was obtained from a man aged 18 to 29 in good health. Some clones in this sample may be carry-over from other donors' samples.

This rearrangement joins TRBV7-3 to TRBJ1-5, with unresolved D. V shed 4 bases and J shed 4 bases, with 8 bases lying between them. The CDR3 covers 13 residues. Germline loops: CDR1 SGHTA, CDR2 FQGTGA. The CDR3 region is CASSSQLNQPQHF. CDR3 bases: TGTGCCAGCAGCTCCCAGCTTAATCAGCCCCAGCATTTT.

This clone appeared a single time. This sequence joins TRBV7-2 and TRBJ2-1, with D possibly being TRBD2 (6 bases). Trimming cost V 1 base and J 4 bases, with 8 bases left between them. CDR1 is SGHTA and CDR2 is FQGNSA in the germline V gene. This CDR3 contains 14 residues. CDR3 loop: CASSLGRGYNEQFF. CDR3 DNA sequence: TGTGCCAGCAGCTTAGGGCGGGGTTACAATGAGCAGTTCTTC.

This rearrangement joins TRBV6-1 to TRBJ1-3; a weak D match, TRBD1 (5 bases). This CDR3 region has 13 residues. Germline CDR1 reads MNHNS; CDR2 reads SASEGT. The V end lost 11 bases, the J end lost 3 bases, and 14 bases lay between the germline ends. CDR3 nucleotides: TGTGCCGGGAGACAGCAAAATGGAAACACCATATATTTT. Encoded protein: CAGRQQNGNTIYF.

This chain connects TRBV28 to TRBJ2-3; a weak D match, TRBD2 (7 bases). V was pared by 6 bases and J by 4 bases, with 17 bases between. This CDR3 region has 15 residues. In germline, CDR1 is MDHEN, CDR2 SYDVKM. CDR3 DNA: TGTGCCAGCAGGGGGGCCCTAGGGAGGGCAGATACGCAGTATTTT. Amino acid sequence: CASRGALGRADTQYF.

J is TRBJ2-7 and V is TRBV15; 7 nucleotides align to TRBD1. V shed 2 bases, J shed 6 bases, and the junction held 13 bases outside the gene matches. CDR1 is LNHNV and CDR2 is YYDKDF in the germline V gene (reference sequence). This CDR3 is 16 amino acids long. The CDR3 DNA sequence: TGTGCCACCAGCAGATCGGAGACAGGGAGTGCGGGCGAGCAGTACTTC. This sequence encodes CATSRSETGSAGEQYF.

This chain connects TRBV5-1 to TRBJ2-2; 10 bases agree with TRBD1. The CDR3 sequence is 16 residues long. V shed 4 bases and J 2 bases; nucleotides not matched to a gene: 5. The germline CDR1 and CDR2 sequences are SGHRS and YFSETQ. CDR3 nucleotide sequence: TGCGCCAGCAGCCCGCGGGACAGGGGTAACACCGGGGAGCTGTTTTTT. As protein: CASSPRDRGNTGELFF.

This sequence joins TRBV9 and TRBJ1-1, with 9 nucleotides matching TRBD1. J lost 5 bases, V lost 4 bases, and 9 bases had no gene match. The CDR3 consists of 15 residues. Germline lookup yields CDR1 SGDLS and CDR2 YYNGEE. The DNA for the CDR3 is TGTGCCAGCAGCTTAACAGGGGGCGCGGGAACTGAAGCTTTCTTT. Protein sequence: CASSLTGGAGTEAFF.

The V and J genes are TRBV7-7 and TRBJ2-7; 8 nucleotides match TRBD1. CDR3 length: 13 amino acids. From germline, CDR1 is SSHAT and CDR2 FNYEAQ (reference sequence). J lost 6 bases, V lost 5 bases, and 6 bases had no gene match. CDR3: CASSKRDRGEQYF. The CDR3 DNA follows: TGTGCCAGCAGCAAAAGAGACAGGGGCGAGCAGTACTTC.

The rearrangement uses TRBV19 and TRBJ2-3; D may be TRBD2 (6 bases). Trimming left V 9 bases short and J 10 bases short, with 14 bases between. This CDR3 has 11 residues. Looked up from germline, CDR1 is LNHDA and CDR2 is SQIVND (reference sequence). CDR3 nucleotides: TGTGCCAGCCGTCGGGAGAGCGCGCAGTATTTT. Translation gives CASRRESAQYF.

The chain joins TRBV6-6 to TRBJ1-3; no firm D call. V was trimmed by 7 bases and J by 4 bases, leaving 14 bases between them. The CDR3 contains 14 residues. Germline-derived CDR1 and CDR2 are MNHNY and SVGAGI (reference sequence). This CDR3 is CASIFPGNGNTIYF. CDR3 sequence (DNA): TGTGCCAGCATCTTCCCCGGGAACGGAAACACCATATATTTT.

The chain recombines TRBV6-5 with TRBJ2-7; a possible D gene is TRBD2 (6 bases). Germline lookup yields CDR1 MNHEY and CDR2 SVGAGI. V lost 4 bases and J lost 7, with 23 bases in between. The CDR3 is 16 amino acids. CDR3 sequence: CASSSYAGRSVGEQYF. CDR3 in DNA: TGTGCCAGCAGTTCCTATGCGGGACGGTCGGTCGGAGAGCAGTACTTC.

This sequence joins TRBV4-1 and TRBJ2-1; D is unclear. CDR1 MGHRA and CDR2 YSYEKL come from the germline V gene. V lost 2 bases, J lost 0 bases, and 11 bases lay in between. The CDR3 contains 16 residues. CDR3 nucleotide sequence: TGCGCCAGCAGCCAACCAGCGCAAAGCTCCTACAATGAGCAGTTCTTC. Translating gives CASSQPAQSSYNEQFF.

The chain couples TRBV12-5 to TRBJ2-1; the D gene is possibly TRBD2 (5 bases). With 7 bases removed from V and 9 bases from J, the gap between germline ends came to 13 bases. Germline V gene lookup returns CDR1 LGHNT and CDR2 FRNRAP. CDR3 length: 12 amino acids. The CDR3 protein is CASAIGGPEQFF. DNA of the CDR3: TGTGCTAGTGCCATCGGAGGACCTGAGCAGTTCTTC.

This chain links TRBV5-4 with TRBJ1-1; possible D gene TRBD1, 6 bases. This CDR3 comprises 14 residues. The germline gives CDR1 SGHNT, CDR2 YYREEE (reference sequence). Deletions cut 2 bases from V and 4 bases from J, with 12 bases between. The CDR3 loop is CASSFQGPGTEAFF. CDR3 DNA: TGTGCCAGCAGCTTTCAGGGGCCGGGCACTGAAGCTTTCTTT.

V usage is TRBV6-1 and J usage is TRBJ1-1, with 9 bases that match TRBD1. Trimming cost V 3 bases and J 5 bases; bases outside gene matches: 4. The CDR3 length is 14 residues. Per the germline V gene, CDR1 is MNHNS and CDR2 is SASEGT. The DNA for the CDR3 is TGTGCCAGCAGTGACTTGGACAGGGGAACTGAAGCTTTCTTT. It encodes CASSDLDRGTEAFF.

The rearrangement links TRBV7-2 to TRBJ2-7; 7 bases line up with TRBD2. This CDR3 is built from 15 residues. V was clipped by 5 bases and J by 2 bases; unmatched bases: 9. From germline, CDR1 is SGHTA and CDR2 FQGNSA. The CDR3 region has the DNA TGTGCCAGCAGCGTCCTCACTAGCGTAACCTACGAGCAGTACTTC. Protein sequence: CASSVLTSVTYEQYF.

This clone was seen only a few times. The V call is TRBV14, the J call TRBJ2-1; no firm D call. This CDR3 spans 11 amino acids. Trimming removed 3 bases at V and 7 bases at J, with 4 bases between. Germline lookup yields CDR1 SGHDN and CDR2 FVKESK. The CDR3 nucleotides are TGTGCCAGCAGCCACAGAAATGAGCAGTTCTTC. Its protein is CASSHRNEQFF.

The rearrangement joins TRBV6-5 to TRBJ1-2; D gene ambiguous. The V gene's germline CDR1 is MNHEY and CDR2 SVGAGI. The CDR3 contains 14 residues. Trimming removed 2 bases at V and 7 bases at J, with 14 bases between. The CDR3 is CASSYDRPRGGYTF. The CDR3 nucleotides read TGTGCCAGCAGTTACGATCGACCAAGAGGTGGCTACACCTTC.

Only one count was recorded for this clone. The chain uses TRBV28 and TRBJ2-1; D remains unclear. The CDR3 extends over 16 amino acids. Germline V gene sequence: CDR1 MDHEN, CDR2 SYDVKM. V gave up 3 bases and J gave up 2 bases, with 14 bases separating them. CDR3 protein: CASSLISPEAYNEQFF. The CDR3 nucleotides are TGTGCCAGCAGTTTGATCAGCCCTGAGGCCTACAATGAGCAGTTCTTC. The full variable domain, with the rest looked up from reference TRBV28 and TRBJ2-1, is DVKVTQSSRYLVKRTGEKVFLECVQDMDHENMFWYRQDPGLGLRLIYFSYDVKMKEKGDIPEGYSVSREKKERFSLILESASTNQTSMYLCASSLISPEAYNEQFFGPGTRLTVL.

The rearrangement links TRBV4-3 to TRBJ2-3; D may be TRBD1 or TRBD2 (5 bases each). The CDR3 has 16 amino acids. From germline, CDR1 is LGHNA and CDR2 YSLEER. Deletions cut 0 bases from V and 4 bases from J, with 14 bases between. The CDR3 DNA reads as TGCGCCAGCAGCCAAGATCATCACAGGACTGCAGATACGCAGTATTTT. Its protein product is CASSQDHHRTADTQYF.

The chain carries TRBV10-1 and TRBJ1-4; 7 bases are a match to TRBD1. The junction had 4 bases not matched to a gene; V was cut back by 5 bases and J by 1 base. Germline V gives CDR1 WNHNN, CDR2 SYGVQD (reference sequence). The CDR3 is 15 residues long. CDR3 nucleotides: TGCGCCAGCAGTCGGGGACAGCGAACTAATGAAAAACTGTTTTTT. It is translated as CASSRGQRTNEKLFF.

The chain is built from TRBV5-1 and TRBJ2-2; D possibly corresponds to TRBD1 (6 bases). The germline V gene encodes CDR1 SGHRS and CDR2 YFSETQ. This CDR3 comprises 16 residues. V was trimmed by 4 bases and J by 1 base, leaving 14 bases between them. CDR3 amino acids: CASSPFGGGNTGELFF. The CDR3 DNA reads TGCGCCAGCAGCCCATTTGGGGGCGGGAACACCGGGGAGCTGTTTTTT.